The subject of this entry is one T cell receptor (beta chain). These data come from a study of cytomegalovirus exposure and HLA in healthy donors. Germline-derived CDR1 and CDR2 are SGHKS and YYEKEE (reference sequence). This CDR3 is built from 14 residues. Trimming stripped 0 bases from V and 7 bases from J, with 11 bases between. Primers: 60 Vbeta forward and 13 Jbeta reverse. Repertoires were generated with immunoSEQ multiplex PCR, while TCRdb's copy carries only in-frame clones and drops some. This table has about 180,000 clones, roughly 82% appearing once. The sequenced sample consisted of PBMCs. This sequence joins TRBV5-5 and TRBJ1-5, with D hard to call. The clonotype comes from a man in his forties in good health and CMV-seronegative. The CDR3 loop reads CASSLAGAGQPQHF. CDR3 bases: TGTGCCAGCAGCTTGGCCGGTGCGGGACAGCCCCAGCATTTT.